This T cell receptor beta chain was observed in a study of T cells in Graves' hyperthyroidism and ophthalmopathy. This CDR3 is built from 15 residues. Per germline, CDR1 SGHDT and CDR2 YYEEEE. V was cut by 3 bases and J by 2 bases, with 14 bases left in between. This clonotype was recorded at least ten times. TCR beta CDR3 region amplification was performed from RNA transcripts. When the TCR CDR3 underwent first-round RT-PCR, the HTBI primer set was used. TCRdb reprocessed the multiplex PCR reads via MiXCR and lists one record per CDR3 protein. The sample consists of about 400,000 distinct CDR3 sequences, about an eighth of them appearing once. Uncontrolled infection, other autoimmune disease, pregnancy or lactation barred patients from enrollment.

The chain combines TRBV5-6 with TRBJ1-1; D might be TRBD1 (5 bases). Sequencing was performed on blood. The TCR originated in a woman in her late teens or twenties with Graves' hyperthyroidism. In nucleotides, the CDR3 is TGTGCCAGCAGCTGGATAGGGCAGGGAAACACTGAAGCTTTCTTT. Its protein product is CASSWIGQGNTEAFF.